This record covers a single TCR beta chain. Antigen: not known. For the second PCR, which ran for roughly 7 to 11 cycles, a sample-barcoded 5' primer and a J-beta primer mix were used. MiXCR, run by TCRdb on the 5' RACE reads, gives a single entry per CDR3 protein. Found here are about 680,000 distinct CDR3 sequences, about half of them singletons; the top ten hold 30% to 40%. The data were obtained in a study of blood T cells in healthy people across ages. V was trimmed by 7 bases and J by 0 bases, leaving 12 bases between them. The CDR3 consists of 14 residues. Germline assignment: CDR1 DFQATT and CDR2 SNEGSKA (reference sequence). Whole-study findings and limits: TCR beta diversity per million T cells fell roughly linearly with age.

The chain uses TRBV20-1 and TRBJ2-2, with D possibly matching TRBD1 (6 bases). The sample consisted of blood. The origin of this receptor is a woman aged 55 to 70 in good health. CDR3 coding DNA: TGCAGTGTCCCCGACAGGTCGAACACCGGGGAGCTGTTTTTT. Translated, it gives CSVPDRSNTGELFF.